These 5 T cell receptor beta chains were all obtained from the same sample, sequenced in a study of blood T cells in healthy people across ages (dated by TCRdb to the mid-2010s). The library relied on 5' RACE. The sample was run on an Illumina HiSeq 2500. The second PCR ran for roughly 7 to 12 cycles and used a J-beta primer mix along with a sample-barcoded 5' primer. Using fastp at Q25 and MiXCR, TCRdb reprocessed the public reads and kept productive beta chains. Rows with one shared CDR3 protein collapse into an entry with the most common genes and DNA. The sample contains some 1.6 million distinct CDR3 sequences, around 35% of them found a single time. The leading ten clones occupy approximately 10% of the sample. Sequenced material: blood. The source of these receptors is a woman under 40 in good health.

This clonotype was counted at least ten times. V and J are TRBV5-5 and TRBJ2-1; the D gene is possibly TRBD1 (5 bases). The CDR3 length is 13 residues. V dropped 2 bases and J dropped 6 bases, with 9 bases sitting between them. Germline V gene sequence: CDR1 SGHKS, CDR2 YYEKEE (reference sequence). The CDR3 loop reads CASSFGRVNEQFF. Written as DNA, the CDR3 is TGTGCCAGCAGCTTTGGCAGGGTCAATGAGCAGTTCTTC.

This clonotype was counted many times. The chain combines TRBV20-1 with TRBJ2-1; the match to TRBD2 covers 10 bases. V lost 6 bases to trimming and J lost 7 bases; unmatched junction nucleotides: 15. Germline assignment: CDR1 DFQATT and CDR2 SNEGSKA (reference sequence). The CDR3 consists of 16 residues. CDR3 loop: CSANPGLAFTRNEQFF. CDR3 DNA: TGCAGTGCGAACCCGGGACTAGCGTTTACAAGGAATGAGCAGTTCTTC.

This clonotype has a handful of counts. The chain couples TRBV27 to TRBJ2-1, with 8 bases aligning to TRBD1. There are 20 residues in the CDR3. Germline assignment: CDR1 MNHEY and CDR2 SMNVEV (reference sequence). J lost 1 base, V lost 0 bases, and 14 bases had no gene match. The CDR3 region has the DNA TGTGCCAGCAGTTTATCGTTCCCAACGGGGACAGGATCATCCTACAATGAGCAGTTCTTC. The encoded protein is CASSLSFPTGTGSSYNEQFF.

This clonotype was found many times. The rearrangement joins TRBV10-1 to TRBJ2-5; possible D gene TRBD2, 6 bases. V dropped 3 bases and J dropped 4 bases, with 12 bases sitting between them. CDR1 and CDR2 from the germline V gene are WNHNN and SYGVQD (reference sequence). The CDR3 has 14 residues. The CDR3 here is CASSDSRGGETQYF. In DNA form, the CDR3 reads TGCGCCAGCAGTGACTCTAGGGGAGGAGAGACCCAGTACTTC.

V is TRBV24-1 and J is TRBJ1-2, with D unclear. Germline CDR1 reads KGHDR; CDR2 reads SFDVKD. V lost 4 bases and J lost 4, with 12 bases in between. The CDR3 length is 14 residues. The CDR3 spells CATSDPWSTYGYTF. CDR3 DNA: TGTGCCACCAGTGACCCCTGGAGTACCTATGGCTACACCTTC.